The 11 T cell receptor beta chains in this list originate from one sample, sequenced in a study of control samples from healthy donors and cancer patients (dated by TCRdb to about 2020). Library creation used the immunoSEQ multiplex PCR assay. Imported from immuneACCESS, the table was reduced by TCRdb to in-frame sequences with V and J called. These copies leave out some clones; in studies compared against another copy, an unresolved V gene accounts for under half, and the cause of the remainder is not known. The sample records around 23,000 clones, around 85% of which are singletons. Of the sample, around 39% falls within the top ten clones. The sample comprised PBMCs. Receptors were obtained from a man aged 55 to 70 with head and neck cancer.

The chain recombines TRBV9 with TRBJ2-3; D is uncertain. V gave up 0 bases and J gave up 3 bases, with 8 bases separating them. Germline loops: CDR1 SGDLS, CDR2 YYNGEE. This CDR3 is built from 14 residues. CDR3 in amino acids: CASSVEPMTDTQYF. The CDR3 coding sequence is TGTGCCAGCAGCGTAGAACCAATGACAGATACGCAGTATTTT.

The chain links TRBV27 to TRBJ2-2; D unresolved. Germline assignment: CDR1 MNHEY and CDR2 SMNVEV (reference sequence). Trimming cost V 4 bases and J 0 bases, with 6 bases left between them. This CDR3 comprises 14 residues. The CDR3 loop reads CASSYSPNTGELFF. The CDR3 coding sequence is TGTGCCAGCAGTTACAGCCCGAACACCGGGGAGCTGTTTTTT.

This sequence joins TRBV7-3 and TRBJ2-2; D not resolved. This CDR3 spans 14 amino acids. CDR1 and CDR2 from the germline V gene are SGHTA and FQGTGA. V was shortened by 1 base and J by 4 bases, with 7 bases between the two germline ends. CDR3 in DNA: TGTGCCAGCAGCTTAATATTGGGCACCGGGGAGCTGTTTTTT. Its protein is CASSLILGTGELFF. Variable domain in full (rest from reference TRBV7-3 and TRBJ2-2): GAGVSQTPSNKVTEKGKYVELRCDPISGHTALYWYRQSLGQGPEFLIYFQGTGAADDSGLPNDRFFAVRPEGSVSTLKIQRTERGDSAVYLCASSLILGTGELFFGEGSRLTVL.

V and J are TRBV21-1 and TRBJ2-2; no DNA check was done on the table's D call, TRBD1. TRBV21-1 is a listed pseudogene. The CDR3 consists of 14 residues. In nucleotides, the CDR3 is TGTGCCAGCATTTACAGGGGCCGAGACCGGGGAGCTGTTTTT. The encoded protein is CASIYRGRDRGAVF.

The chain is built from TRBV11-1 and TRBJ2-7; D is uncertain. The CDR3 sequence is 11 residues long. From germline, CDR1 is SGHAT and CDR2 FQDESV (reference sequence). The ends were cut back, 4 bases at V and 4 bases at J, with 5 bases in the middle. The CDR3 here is CASSSDYEQYF. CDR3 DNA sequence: TGTGCCAGCAGCTCGGATTACGAGCAGTACTTC.

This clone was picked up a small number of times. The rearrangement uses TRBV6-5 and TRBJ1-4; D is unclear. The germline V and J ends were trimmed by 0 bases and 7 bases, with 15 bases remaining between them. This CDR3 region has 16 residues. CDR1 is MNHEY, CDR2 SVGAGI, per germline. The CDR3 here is CASSYSIMSSTEKLFF. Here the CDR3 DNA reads TGTGCCAGCAGTTACTCGATCATGAGCAGTACTGAAAAACTGTTTTTT.

CDR3 sequence (DNA): TGTGCCAGCAGTTACGGGGGAGGAACCTCACCCCTCCACTTT. It translates to CASSYGGGTSPLHF. V is TRBV6-5 and J is TRBJ1-6; possible D gene TRBD1, 5 bases. V gave up 2 bases and J gave up 10 bases, with 12 bases separating them. The CDR3 is made up of 14 amino acids. Germline assignment: CDR1 MNHEY and CDR2 SVGAGI.

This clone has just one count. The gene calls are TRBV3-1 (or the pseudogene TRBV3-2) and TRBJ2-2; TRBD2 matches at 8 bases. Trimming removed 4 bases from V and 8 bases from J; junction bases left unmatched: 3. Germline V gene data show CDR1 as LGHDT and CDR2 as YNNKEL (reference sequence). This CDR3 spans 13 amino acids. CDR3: CASSLLAGGELFF. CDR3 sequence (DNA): TGTGCCAGCAGCCTTTTAGCGGGAGGGGAGCTGTTTTTT.

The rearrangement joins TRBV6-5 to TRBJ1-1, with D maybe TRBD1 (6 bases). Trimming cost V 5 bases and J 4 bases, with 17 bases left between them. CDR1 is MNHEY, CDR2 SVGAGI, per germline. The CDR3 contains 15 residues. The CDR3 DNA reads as TGTGCCAGCAGTCTCACACCGGCGACAGGCACTGAAGCTTTCTTT. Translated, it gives CASSLTPATGTEAFF.

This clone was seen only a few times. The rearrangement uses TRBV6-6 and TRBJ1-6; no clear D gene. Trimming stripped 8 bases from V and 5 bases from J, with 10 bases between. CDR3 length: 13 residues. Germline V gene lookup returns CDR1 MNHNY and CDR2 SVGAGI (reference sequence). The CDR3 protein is CASARKDNSPLHF. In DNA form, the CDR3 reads TGTGCCAGCGCCCGGAAGGATAATTCACCCCTCCACTTT.

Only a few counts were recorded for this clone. This CDR3 reads CASSEEGRGNYGYTF. Written as DNA, the CDR3 is TGTGCCAGCAGTGAAGAGGGCAGGGGTAACTATGGCTACACCTTC. The V gene is TRBV2, the J gene TRBJ1-2, with a tentative D call TRBD1 (6 bases). This CDR3 is 15 amino acids long. Trimming took off 1 base at V and 1 base at J, with 10 bases between the two ends. Germline values: CDR1 SNHLY, CDR2 FYNNEI.